The 11 T cell receptor beta chains given below trace back to one sample, sequenced in a study of CD8 T cells in ankylosing spondylitis. TCRdb re-called the 5' RACE reads with MiXCR, one entry per CDR3 protein. The table has hundreds of thousands of distinct CDR3 sequences, around 25% seen once. Material for sequencing was blood, either unsorted or a sorted T cell fraction (not recorded which). These receptors came from a male donor with ankylosing spondylitis or in good health (not recorded which).

This clonotype appeared many times. The chain uses TRBV27 and TRBJ2-3; 8 nucleotides line up with TRBD2. The junction had 13 bases not matched to a gene; V was cut back by 4 bases and J by 4 bases. CDR1 and CDR2 from the germline V gene are MNHEY and SMNVEV (reference sequence). The CDR3 totals 17 residues. The CDR3 reads CASSSLGAGGPSDTQYF. The CDR3 DNA reads as TGTGCCAGCAGTTCCCTCGGCGCGGGAGGTCCCTCAGATACGCAGTATTTT.

The chain joins TRBV20-1 to TRBJ2-3, with 9 bases matching TRBD2. Per germline, CDR1 DFQATT and CDR2 SNEGSKA (reference sequence). V dropped 4 bases and J dropped 6; count of bases not matched to a gene: 5. The CDR3 totals 13 residues. The CDR3 reads CSANSGRGDTQYF. CDR3 DNA: TGCAGTGCTAATAGCGGGAGAGGTGATACGCAGTATTTT.

This clonotype has ten or more counts. Germline is not matched at one junction end, which may reflect a read error. CDR3 sequence reads: CAISDYSNQPQHF. DNA for the CDR3: TGTGCCATCAGTGATTATAGCAATCAGCCCCAGCATTTT. This chain joins TRBV12-3 or TRBV12-4 and TRBJ1-5; no reliable D call. The CDR3 sequence is 13 residues long.

In this sample, this clonotype turned up many times. The chain has TRBV28 and TRBJ2-5; 7 bases fit TRBD2. The CDR3 consists of 15 residues. Germline CDR1 reads MDHEN; CDR2 reads SYDVKM. J lost 3 bases, V lost 2 bases, and 6 bases had no gene match. CDR3 sequence reads: CASSLGGGQKETQYF. The CDR3, as DNA: TGTGCCAGCAGTTTAGGGGGAGGGCAAAAAGAGACCCAGTACTTC. Together with reference TRBV28 and TRBJ2-5, the CDR3 gives the full variable domain: DVKVTQSSRYLVKRTGEKVFLECVQDMDHENMFWYRQDPGLGLRLIYFSYDVKMKEKGDIPEGYSVSREKKERFSLILESASTNQTSMYLCASSLGGGQKETQYFGPGTRLLVL.

This sequence joins TRBV7-2 and TRBJ2-7; the match to TRBD2 covers 10 bases. CDR1 and CDR2 (germline): SGHTA, FQGNSA. V lost 5 bases and J lost 6; bases outside the gene matches: 13. The CDR3 loop spans 16 amino acids. CDR3 bases: TGTGCCAGCAGCACTACTAGCGGGATGGGAAACAGCGAGCAGTACTTC. This codes for CASSTTSGMGNSEQYF.

Ten or more counts support this clonotype. In DNA, the CDR3 is TGTGCCAGCTCAAAGGGGGACAGGGGGCGGACTGAAGCTTTCTTT. This encodes CASSKGDRGRTEAFF. The genes are TRBV18 and TRBJ1-1, with TRBD1 identical over 12 bases. Trimming cost V 5 bases and J 5 bases; bases outside gene matches: 6. CDR3 length: 15 amino acids. Germline CDR1 and CDR2: KGHSH and LQKENI.

This clonotype was seen at least ten times. The V gene is TRBV7-9, the J gene TRBJ2-3; D remains unclear. The CDR3 contains 14 residues. Germline loops: CDR1 SEHNR, CDR2 FQNEAQ (reference sequence). The V and J ends lost 5 bases and 4 bases respectively, with 13 bases between them. CDR3: CASSRYGVPDTQYF. CDR3 sequence (DNA): TGTGCCAGCAGCCGTTACGGCGTCCCAGATACGCAGTATTTT.

This clonotype was seen repeatedly, ten times or more. The gene calls are TRBV20-1 and TRBJ2-5; a weak D match, TRBD1 (5 bases). The V end lost 6 bases, the J end lost 2 bases, and 13 bases lay between the germline ends. This CDR3 region has 13 residues. Germline lookup yields CDR1 DFQATT and CDR2 SNEGSKA (reference sequence). The CDR3 region has the DNA TGCAGTGCGAGCCCAGGGTCACAAGAGACCCAGTACTTC. It encodes CSASPGSQETQYF.

This chain uses TRBV30 with TRBJ2-5, with D hard to call. V lost 0 bases and J 5 bases, leaving 16 bases between the germline ends. The CDR3 contains 15 residues. CDR1 and CDR2 (germline): GTSNPN, SVGIG (reference sequence). Written as DNA, the CDR3 is TGTGCCTGGAGTGTAGTACCCGTGGGTGGTGAGACCCAGTACTTC. It codes for CAWSVVPVGGETQYF. The full variable domain, in which reference TRBV30 and TRBJ2-5 provide the parts outside the CDR3, is SQTIHQWPATLVQPVGSPLSLECTVEGTSNPNLYWYRQAAGRGLQLLFYSVGIGQISSEVPQNLSASRPQDRQFILSSKKLLLSDSGFYLCAWSVVPVGGETQYFGPGTRLLVL.

This clonotype came up many times. The genes are TRBV5-1 and TRBJ2-4; 10 nucleotides align to TRBD2. Germline V gene sequence: CDR1 SGHRS, CDR2 YFSETQ. V was pared by 0 bases and J by 8 bases, with 8 bases of the junction left unmatched. The CDR3 covers 16 residues. CDR3 in DNA: TGCGCCAGCAGCTTGGGTCCCCTAGCGGGAGTAGACATTCAGTACTTC. This codes for CASSLGPLAGVDIQYF.

This clonotype has only a few counts. The chain recombines TRBV27 with TRBJ2-1; tentative D call: TRBD2 (5 bases). Germline V gene data show CDR1 as MNHEY and CDR2 as SMNVEV (reference sequence). The CDR3 extends over 14 amino acids. The V end lost 10 bases, the J end lost 4 bases, and 17 bases lay between the germline ends. The CDR3 here is CATGVTTGYNEQFF. The DNA for the CDR3 is TGTGCCACCGGGGTGACGACCGGTTACAATGAGCAGTTCTTC.